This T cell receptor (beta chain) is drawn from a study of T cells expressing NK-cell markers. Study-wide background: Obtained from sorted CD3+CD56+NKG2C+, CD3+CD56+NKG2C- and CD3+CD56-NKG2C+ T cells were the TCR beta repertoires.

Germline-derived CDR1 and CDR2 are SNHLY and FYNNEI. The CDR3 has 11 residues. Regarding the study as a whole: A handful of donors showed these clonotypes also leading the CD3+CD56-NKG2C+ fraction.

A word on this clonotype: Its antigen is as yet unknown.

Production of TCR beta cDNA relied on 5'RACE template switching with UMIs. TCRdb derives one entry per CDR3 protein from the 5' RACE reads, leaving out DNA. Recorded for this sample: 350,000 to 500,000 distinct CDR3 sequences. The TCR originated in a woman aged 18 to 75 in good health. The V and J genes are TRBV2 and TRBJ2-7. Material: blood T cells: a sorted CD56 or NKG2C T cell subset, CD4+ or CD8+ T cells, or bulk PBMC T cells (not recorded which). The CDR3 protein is CAYRGSYEQYF.